Below are 24 T cell receptor beta chains sequenced from a single sample in a study of shared clonotypes between healthy human individuals. The assay was immunoSEQ multiplex PCR, and TCRdb's table has in-frame clones only and misses some. The sample has under 120,000 clones; roughly 70% are singletons. The sequenced material came from memory CD8+ T cells sorted from blood. Subset noted: CD45RO+ cells pooled with CCR7-negative TemRA cells. These receptor sequences come from a woman aged 30 to 39 in good health.

The chain combines TRBV5-4 with TRBJ1-2; D gene uncertain. The V gene's germline CDR1 is SGHNT and CDR2 YYREEE (reference sequence). V lost 0 bases, J lost 8 bases, and 14 bases lay in between. The CDR3 sequence is 14 residues long. Here the CDR3 reads CASSLDPLLWGYTF. The CDR3, as DNA: TGTGCCAGCAGCTTGGACCCCCTACTATGGGGCTACACCTTC.

Only a few counts were recorded for this clone. This chain connects TRBV25-1 to TRBJ2-7; 8 nucleotides line up with TRBD1. The germline V gene encodes CDR1 MGHDK and CDR2 SYGVNS. The CDR3 contains 15 residues. With V trimmed by 3 bases and J by 2 bases, 6 bases remained unmatched. The CDR3 DNA sequence: TGTGCCAGCAGTGATGGTGCAGGGGGCCCCTACGAGCAGTACTTC. As protein: CASSDGAGGPYEQYF.

The chain is built from TRBV30 and TRBJ2-7; TRBD1 aligns across 7 bases. With 3 bases clipped from V and 5 bases from J, the junction kept 7 bases outside the gene matches. The CDR3 spans 13 residues. Germline lookup yields CDR1 GTSNPN and CDR2 SVGIG (reference sequence). Here the CDR3 reads CAWRRGPGDEQYF. As DNA, the CDR3 is TGTGCCTGGAGGAGGGGGCCCGGGGACGAGCAGTACTTC. The whole variable domain, filled in from reference TRBV30 and TRBJ2-7, reads SQTIHQWPATLVQPVGSPLSLECTVEGTSNPNLYWYRQAAGRGLQLLFYSVGIGQISSEVPQNLSASRPQDRQFILSSKKLLLSDSGFYLCAWRRGPGDEQYFGPGTRLTVT.

The chain uses TRBV5-4 and TRBJ1-3, with no clear D. Germline-derived CDR1 and CDR2 are SGHNT and YYREEE (reference sequence). This CDR3 is built from 15 residues. V was pared by 4 bases and J by 4 bases, with 15 bases between. The CDR3 DNA reads as TGTGCCAGCAGCCAAGGACTTGGGGAAGGAAACACCATATATTTT. It codes for CASSQGLGEGNTIYF.

This clone was recorded a few times. V is TRBV10-3 and J is TRBJ2-5, with 8 nucleotides matching TRBD2. Germline V gene data show CDR1 as ENHRY and CDR2 as SYGVKD. Trimming at V came to 0 bases and at J to 4 bases, leaving 7 bases not matched to a gene. The CDR3 loop spans 16 amino acids. The chain's CDR3 is CAISESGAGEGETQYF. CDR3 nucleotides: TGTGCCATCAGTGAGTCTGGAGCGGGAGAGGGAGAGACCCAGTACTTC.

This rearrangement joins TRBV5-6 to TRBJ2-7; TRBD1 agrees at 10 bases. Per the germline V gene, CDR1 is SGHDT and CDR2 is YYEEEE. This CDR3 is built from 15 residues. V was pared by 1 base and J by 4 bases, with 5 bases of the junction left unmatched. Written as DNA, the CDR3 is TGTGCCAGCAGCTTGAACGACAGGGGGCGGTACGAGCAGTACTTC. Translated, it gives CASSLNDRGRYEQYF.

The chain links TRBV6-1 to TRBJ2-4; D may match TRBD1 or TRBD2 (5 bases each). Germline V gene sequence: CDR1 MNHNS, CDR2 SASEGT. Trimming stripped 2 bases from V and 12 bases from J, with 20 bases between. The CDR3 extends over 15 amino acids. CDR3 coding DNA: TGTGCCAGCAGTGAATTACTAGGTACAGGACTGTATCAGTACTTC. This gives the protein CASSELLGTGLYQYF.

The gene calls are TRBV2 and TRBJ2-7; 10 positions agree with TRBD2. Germline V gives CDR1 SNHLY, CDR2 FYNNEI. Trimming removed 6 bases from V and 3 bases from J; junction bases left unmatched: 8. The CDR3 covers 15 residues. This CDR3 reads CASRNLAGDGYEQYF. CDR3 sequence (DNA): TGTGCCAGCAGAAACCTAGCGGGAGATGGCTACGAGCAGTACTTC.

This clone was seen more than once but under ten times. The gene calls are TRBV5-6 and TRBJ1-1; D unclear. Germline V gives CDR1 SGHDT, CDR2 YYEEEE. The CDR3 contains 16 residues. V was pared by 6 bases and J by 0 bases, with 18 bases between. This CDR3 is CASNYDMSGLNTEAFF. In nucleotides, the CDR3 is TGTGCCAGCAACTATGACATGTCTGGCCTGAACACTGAAGCTTTCTTT.

The V call is TRBV4-1, the J call TRBJ2-1; D is perhaps TRBD2 (6 bases). CDR3 length: 15 amino acids. The V gene lost 1 base and the J gene lost 2 bases, with 9 bases spanning the gap. Germline-derived CDR1 and CDR2 are MGHRA and YSYEKL. The chain's CDR3 is CASSQGRDPYNEQFF. Written as DNA, the CDR3 is TGCGCCAGCAGCCAAGGGCGGGATCCCTACAATGAGCAGTTCTTC.

This clone was counted only a few times. This chain links TRBV19 with TRBJ1-5, with D perhaps matching TRBD1 (5 bases). Trimming removed 6 bases at V and 0 bases at J, with 12 bases between. The length of the CDR3 is 15 residues. Germline V CDR1 and CDR2: LNHDA, SQIVND (reference sequence). The CDR3 region is CASSLTGYSNQPQHF. The CDR3 bases are TGTGCCAGTAGCCTCACAGGTTATAGCAATCAGCCCCAGCATTTT.

The count of this clone is one. The chain recombines TRBV10-3 with TRBJ2-3; tentatively, D is TRBD2 (5 bases). Deletions cut 10 bases from V and 8 bases from J, with 22 bases between. Germline V lookup: CDR1 ENHRY, CDR2 SYGVKD. CDR3 length equals 14 residues. In DNA, the CDR3 is TGTGCCACAAAAGACGGAACGAGGGCAGTTACGCAGTATTTT. Its translation is CATKDGTRAVTQYF.

This rearrangement joins TRBV7-9 to TRBJ2-1; 8 nucleotides line up with TRBD2. This CDR3 is built from 14 residues. With V trimmed by 8 bases and J by 6 bases, 9 bases remained unmatched. CDR1 is SEHNR and CDR2 is FQNEAQ in the germline V gene (reference sequence). CDR3 bases: TGTGCCAGCCGAAGCGGGAGTCGGGGCAATGAGCAGTTCTTC. Protein: CASRSGSRGNEQFF.

V and J are TRBV6-7 and TRBJ1-2, with D perhaps matching TRBD1 (6 bases). TRBV6-7 is placed among ORFs of uncertain function. With 4 bases removed from V and 6 bases from J, the gap between germline ends came to 18 bases. The CDR3 is 15 amino acids. The CDR3 spells CASSSLGGGADGYTF. CDR3 DNA: TGTGCCAGCAGTTCCCTAGGCGGGGGCGCCGATGGCTACACCTTC.

This clone came up many times. CDR3 sequence (DNA): TGTGCCAGCAGTGAGAGAGTGACCGGGGAGCTGTTTTTT. Protein product: CASSERVTGELFF. The rearrangement joins TRBV6-4 to TRBJ2-2; no reliable D call. This CDR3 spans 13 amino acids. Looked up from germline, CDR1 is MRHNA and CDR2 is SNTAGT. Trimming took 3 bases from V and 5 from J, leaving 7 bases between them.

This clone was found once. This chain uses TRBV11-2 with TRBJ2-1; D call uncertain. Germline assignment: CDR1 SGHAT and CDR2 FQNNGV. This CDR3 has 15 residues. Trimming removed 5 bases at V and 4 bases at J, with 15 bases between. CDR3 amino acids: CASSHMAVGYNEQFF. In nucleotides, the CDR3 is TGTGCCAGCAGCCACATGGCGGTAGGGTACAATGAGCAGTTCTTC.

V is TRBV5-6 and J is TRBJ1-2, with D perhaps matching TRBD1 (6 bases). Germline V gives CDR1 SGHDT, CDR2 YYEEEE. The ends were cut back, 3 bases at V and 2 bases at J, with 11 bases in the middle. CDR3 length: 14 amino acids. CDR3 nucleotides: TGTGCCAGCAGCTCACCGGGACACAACTATGGCTACACCTTC. Residues: CASSSPGHNYGYTF.

V gene TRBV2 combines with J gene TRBJ1-1; 10 positions agree with TRBD1. CDR1 and CDR2 (germline): SNHLY, FYNNEI. J lost 5 bases, V lost 6 bases, and 6 bases had no gene match. The CDR3 covers 14 residues. CDR3 sequence reads: CASRVTGGWTEAFF. As DNA, the CDR3 is TGTGCCAGCAGGGTGACAGGGGGCTGGACTGAAGCTTTCTTT.

This clone has just a few counts. This sequence joins TRBV28 and TRBJ1-1; no clear D. There are 13 residues in the CDR3. V lost 2 bases to trimming and J lost 1 base, with 5 bases between them. Germline V gene lookup returns CDR1 MDHEN and CDR2 SYDVKM. The DNA of the CDR3 is TGTGCCAGCAGTTTAGGTAGGAACACTGAAGCTTTCTTT. Translation gives CASSLGRNTEAFF. The full variable domain, completed using reference TRBV28 and TRBJ1-1, is DVKVTQSSRYLVKRTGEKVFLECVQDMDHENMFWYRQDPGLGLRLIYFSYDVKMKEKGDIPEGYSVSREKKERFSLILESASTNQTSMYLCASSLGRNTEAFFGQGTRLTVV.

V gene TRBV10-3 combines with J gene TRBJ2-1, with D hard to call. Germline assignment: CDR1 ENHRY and CDR2 SYGVKD. The CDR3 totals 13 residues. V lost 9 bases to trimming and J lost 1 base, with 10 bases between them. For the CDR3, the DNA is TGTGCCATACAATTTGGTTCCTACAATGAGCAGTTCTTC. It translates to CAIQFGSYNEQFF.

This rearrangement joins TRBV14 to TRBJ2-7, with D maybe TRBD1 (6 bases). The V gene lost 5 bases and the J gene lost 5 bases, with 13 bases spanning the gap. CDR1 SGHDN and CDR2 FVKESK come from the germline V gene. The CDR3 contains 13 residues. Here the CDR3 DNA reads TGTGCCAGCAGCGCTACAGGGTGGAACGAGCAGTACTTC. This encodes CASSATGWNEQYF.

The V call is TRBV15, the J call TRBJ2-7, with 8 bases lining up with TRBD1. V dropped 0 bases and J dropped 2; count of bases not matched to a gene: 9. From germline, CDR1 is LNHNV and CDR2 YYDKDF (reference sequence). CDR3 size: 17 residues. CDR3 bases: TGTGCCACCAGCAGAGATAGGCACAGGGGGACCGCCTACGAGCAGTACTTC. Protein product: CATSRDRHRGTAYEQYF.

The chain employs TRBV11-2 and TRBJ1-2, with D maybe TRBD1 (6 bases). V was shortened by 1 base and J by 4 bases, with 10 bases between the two germline ends. Germline values: CDR1 SGHAT, CDR2 FQNNGV. This CDR3 has 14 residues. CDR3 loop: CASSLVQGGYGYTF. CDR3 in DNA: TGTGCCAGCAGCTTAGTACAGGGAGGCTATGGCTACACCTTC.

The gene calls are TRBV5-1 and TRBJ2-7; tentative D call: TRBD1 (6 bases). The germline V and J ends were trimmed by 3 bases and 0 bases, with 13 bases remaining between them. Germline V lookup: CDR1 SGHRS, CDR2 YFSETQ. The CDR3 has 15 amino acids. DNA for the CDR3: TGCGCCAGCAGCTGGGTGACAGGAAGCTCCTACGAGCAGTACTTC. Residues: CASSWVTGSSYEQYF.